A single sample is the source of the 23 T cell receptor beta chains below, sequenced in a study of CD8 T cells in Susac syndrome. Reverse transcription used about 0.5 to 1 ug RNA and random hexamers. TCRdb re-called the immunoSEQ multiplex PCR reads with MiXCR, one entry per CDR3 protein. The profile shows 90,000 to 150,000 distinct CDR3 sequences, about 90% of them singletons. Material for sequencing was CD8+ T cells from PBMCs. These receptors all come from a human donor in good health.

This clonotype has just one count. The chain combines TRBV12-3 or TRBV12-4 with TRBJ1-2; D is possibly TRBD1 (5 bases). Trimming pared 4 bases from V and 8 bases from J, leaving 11 bases between. This CDR3 contains 12 residues. The CDR3 loop reads CASSSGPRGYTF. The CDR3 DNA reads as TGTGCCAGCAGTTCGGGACCAAGGGGCTACACCTTC.

V is TRBV9 and J is TRBJ1-3; 7 bases align to TRBD1. V shed 7 bases, J shed 0 bases, and the junction held 1 base outside the gene matches. Germline CDR1 and CDR2: SGDLS and YYNGEE. The CDR3 is made up of 13 amino acids. CDR3 nucleotide sequence: TGTGCCAGCGGGGACAGCTCTGGAAACACCATATATTTT. Amino acid sequence: CASGDSSGNTIYF.

The chain joins TRBV29-1 to TRBJ1-1, with D unresolved. Trimming took 4 bases from V and 1 from J, leaving 7 bases between them. The CDR3 extends over 12 amino acids. CDR1 and CDR2 (germline): SQVTM, ANQGSEA. This CDR3 is CSVAQANTEAFF. The DNA for the CDR3 is TGCAGCGTTGCCCAGGCGAACACTGAAGCTTTCTTT.

The rearrangement joins TRBV24-1 to TRBJ2-1, with 10 bases fitting TRBD1. The CDR3 length is 16 residues. Per the germline V gene, CDR1 is KGHDR and CDR2 is SFDVKD. V shed 3 bases, J shed 8 bases, and the junction held 9 bases outside the gene matches. CDR3 coding DNA: TGTGCCACCAGTGATCCCCCGGGACAGGGGACCGATGAGCAGTTCTTC. The encoded protein is CATSDPPGQGTDEQFF.

This sequence joins TRBV5-4 and TRBJ2-1; unclear D gene. The CDR3 is made up of 16 amino acids. The V end lost 1 base, the J end lost 4 bases, and 15 bases lay between the germline ends. The germline V gene encodes CDR1 SGHNT and CDR2 YYREEE (reference sequence). DNA for the CDR3: TGTGCCAGCAGCTTGATTGTGAGCCGCGGATACAATGAGCAGTTCTTC. Residues: CASSLIVSRGYNEQFF.

This chain connects TRBV5-1 to TRBJ2-1, with D perhaps TRBD1 or TRBD2 (5 bases each). The CDR3 totals 13 residues. The V end was cut by 0 bases, the J end by 7 bases, with 8 bases between. In germline, CDR1 is SGHRS, CDR2 YFSETQ. CDR3 nucleotides: TGCGCCAGCAGCTTGGCGGGGCCTAATGAGCAGTTCTTC. Translating gives CASSLAGPNEQFF. Full variable domain (rest looked up from reference TRBV5-1 and TRBJ2-1): KAGVTQTPRYLIKTRGQQVTLSCSPISGHRSVSWYQQTPGQGLQFLFEYFSETQRNKGNFPGRFSGRQFSNSRSEMNVSTLELGDSALYLCASSLAGPNEQFFGPGTRLTVL.

The J gene is TRBJ2-3, the V gene TRBV9; D possibly uses TRBD1 or TRBD2 (6 bases each). This CDR3 contains 16 residues. Deletions cut 4 bases from V and 2 bases from J, with 17 bases between. Per germline, CDR1 SGDLS and CDR2 YYNGEE. CDR3 amino acids: CASSPVLGGLTDTQYF. In nucleotides, the CDR3 is TGTGCCAGCAGCCCGGTCTTAGGGGGGCTCACAGATACGCAGTATTTT.

This chain uses TRBV19 with TRBJ2-1; 11 bases fit TRBD2. Germline-derived CDR1 and CDR2 are LNHDA and SQIVND (reference sequence). The CDR3 contains 17 residues. V gave up 0 bases and J gave up 1 base; unmatched junction bases: 2. The CDR3 sequence is CASSIDRLAGSYNEQFF. CDR3 bases: TGTGCCAGTAGTATAGACCGACTAGCGGGGTCCTACAATGAGCAGTTCTTC. The entire variable domain, with the rest obtained from reference TRBV19 and TRBJ2-1, is as follows: DGGITQSPKYLFRKEGQNVTLSCEQNLNHDAMYWYRQDPGQGLRLIYYSQIVNDFQKGDIAEGYSVSREKKESFPLTVTSAQKNPTAFYLCASSIDRLAGSYNEQFFGPGTRLTVL.

This chain joins TRBV4-3 and TRBJ2-7; D may be TRBD2 (6 bases). Germline V CDR1 and CDR2: LGHNA, YSLEER. Trimming removed 4 bases at V and 0 bases at J, with 13 bases between. The length of the CDR3 is 15 residues. Here the CDR3 DNA reads TGCGCCAGCAGCCCTACCACCGGGGGCTCCTACGAGCAGTACTTC. Translation: CASSPTTGGSYEQYF.

The chain has TRBV7-2 and TRBJ2-7; 7 bases align to TRBD2. The CDR3 has 12 residues. The junction had 3 bases not matched to a gene; V was cut back by 10 bases and J by 0 bases. Germline V gene sequence: CDR1 SGHTA, CDR2 FQGNSA. The CDR3 spells CATGGTSYEQYF. The CDR3 bases are TGTGCCACCGGGGGGACCTCCTACGAGCAGTACTTC. The full variable domain, rest sourced from reference TRBV7-2 and TRBJ2-7, is GAGVSQSPSNKVTEKGKDVELRCDPISGHTALYWYRQSLGQGLEFLIYFQGNSAPDKSGLPSDRFSAERTGGSVSTLTIQRTQQEDSAVYLCATGGTSYEQYFGPGTRLTVT.

V gene TRBV23-1 combines with J gene TRBJ1-5; no firm D call. TRBV23-1 is labeled an ORF, and its function is uncertain. The V and J ends lost 1 base and 2 bases respectively, with 15 bases between them. The CDR3 has 17 residues. CDR3 residues: CASSQLLSADRNQPQHF. DNA for the CDR3: TGCGCCAGCAGTCAATTATTGTCGGCCGACCGCAATCAGCCCCAGCATTTT.

The V gene is TRBV5-1, the J gene TRBJ2-1, with 11 bases aligning to TRBD1. V was clipped by 3 bases and J by 0 bases; unmatched bases: 11. The germline gives CDR1 SGHRS, CDR2 YFSETQ. The CDR3 totals 19 residues. CDR3 nucleotides: TGCGCCAGCAGCTCTGGACAGGGGGCCCCCCTAAGCTCCTACAATGAGCAGTTCTTC. Its translation: CASSSGQGAPLSSYNEQFF.

The rearrangement links TRBV11-2 to TRBJ2-3, with TRBD1 matching over 10 bases. The V gene's germline CDR1 is SGHAT and CDR2 FQNNGV. Germline trimming cut 1 base from V and 4 bases from J; bases unmatched to any gene: 11. The CDR3 has 18 residues. DNA for the CDR3: TGTGCCAGCAGCTTAGGCTCGTACGGGACAGGGGTGGCAGATACGCAGTATTTT. It yields the protein CASSLGSYGTGVADTQYF.

The chain combines TRBV19 with TRBJ2-5; no firm D call. This CDR3 has 14 residues. Per the germline V gene, CDR1 is LNHDA and CDR2 is SQIVND (reference sequence). V was shortened by 3 bases and J by 0 bases, with 8 bases between the two germline ends. The CDR3 protein is CASSIMGNQETQYF. In DNA, the CDR3 is TGTGCCAGTAGTATCATGGGGAACCAAGAGACCCAGTACTTC.

V usage is TRBV29-1 and J usage is TRBJ2-7; the match to TRBD2 covers 9 bases. The CDR3 has 16 residues. Germline V gene data show CDR1 as SQVTM and CDR2 as ANQGSEA. J was trimmed by 1 base and V by 1 base; bases with no gene match: 8. The CDR3 loop is CSVEGGPAGGSYEQYF. CDR3 DNA sequence: TGCAGCGTTGAAGGGGGGCCAGCGGGAGGTTCCTACGAGCAGTACTTC.

The rearrangement joins TRBV7-2 to TRBJ2-4; TRBD1 matches 8 bases. With 3 bases clipped from V and 0 bases from J, the junction kept 4 bases outside the gene matches. The germline gives CDR1 SGHTA, CDR2 FQGNSA. The CDR3 spans 16 residues. The CDR3 DNA reads TGTGCCAGCAGCTTTTCTACAGGGGGAGCCAAAAACATTCAGTACTTC. Translating gives CASSFSTGGAKNIQYF. Supplemented by reference TRBV7-2 and TRBJ2-4, the full variable domain reads GAGVSQSPSNKVTEKGKDVELRCDPISGHTALYWYRQSLGQGLEFLIYFQGNSAPDKSGLPSDRFSAERTGGSVSTLTIQRTQQEDSAVYLCASSFSTGGAKNIQYFGAGTRLSVL.

The chain links TRBV7-9 to TRBJ2-7; D may be TRBD1 or TRBD2 (6 bases each). V lost 6 bases, J lost 6 bases, and 12 bases lay in between. Germline CDR1 reads SEHNR; CDR2 reads FQNEAQ (reference sequence). CDR3 size: 12 residues. CDR3 nucleotide sequence: TGTGCCAGCAGTCGGGGGCCCGGCGAGCAGTACTTC. Protein: CASSRGPGEQYF. The entire variable domain, with the rest obtained from reference TRBV7-9 and TRBJ2-7, is as follows: DTGVSQNPRHKITKRGQNVTFRCDPISEHNRLYWYRQTLGQGPEFLTYFQNEAQLEKSRLLSDRFSAERPKGSFSTLEIQRTEQGDSAMYLCASSRGPGEQYFGPGTRLTVT.

This rearrangement joins TRBV19 to TRBJ2-1; 11 bases are a match to TRBD2. J lost 3 bases, V lost 5 bases, and 3 bases had no gene match. This CDR3 contains 15 residues. CDR1 is LNHDA, CDR2 SQIVND, per germline (reference sequence). CDR3 coding DNA: TGTGCCAGTAGTCCGCTAGCGGGGGGCTACAATGAGCAGTTCTTC. Protein product: CASSPLAGGYNEQFF.

The CDR3 is CASSQLRQGINEKLFF. The CDR3 bases are TGCGCCAGCAGCCAACTTCGACAGGGAATTAATGAAAAACTGTTTTTT. The chain has TRBV4-3 and TRBJ1-4; 7 bases map to TRBD1. The CDR3 has 16 amino acids. Germline CDR1 LGHNA, CDR2 YSLEER. After removal of 2 bases from V and 4 bases from J, the junction contained 7 bases not matched to a gene.

This clonotype was found once. This rearrangement joins TRBV6-5 to TRBJ2-1; either TRBD1 or TRBD2 may supply D (7 bases each). The CDR3 covers 13 residues. V was shortened by 5 bases and J by 9 bases, with 14 bases between the two germline ends. Germline V gene lookup returns CDR1 MNHEY and CDR2 SVGAGI. Written as DNA, the CDR3 is TGTGCCAGCAGTCAGACAGGGAGGGGTGAGCAGTTCTTC. This codes for CASSQTGRGEQFF.

The rearrangement uses TRBV6-2 or TRBV6-3 and TRBJ2-3, with D unresolved. Trimming stripped 7 bases from V and 2 bases from J, with 22 bases between. Per the germline V gene, CDR1 is MNHEY and CDR2 is SVGEGT. The CDR3 extends over 17 amino acids. CDR3 amino acids: CASNHPATLYPTDTQYF. CDR3 nucleotides: TGTGCCAGCAACCACCCGGCGACCCTCTACCCCACAGATACGCAGTATTTT.

The chain has TRBV4-3 and TRBJ1-2; D gene uncertain. From germline, CDR1 is LGHNA and CDR2 YSLEER. The length of the CDR3 is 15 residues. The V gene lost 1 base and the J gene lost 8 bases, with 17 bases spanning the gap. CDR3 in amino acids: CASSQVVRGDRGYTF. CDR3 DNA sequence: TGCGCCAGCAGCCAAGTGGTCCGCGGGGATCGGGGCTACACCTTC.

This rearrangement joins TRBV19 to TRBJ1-2; D is perhaps TRBD1 (5 bases). This CDR3 region has 16 residues. Germline CDR1 and CDR2: LNHDA and SQIVND (reference sequence). Trimming pared 4 bases from V and 4 bases from J, leaving 19 bases between. The CDR3 sequence is CASSTQRGSWAYGYTF. The DNA of the CDR3 is TGTGCCAGTAGTACCCAACGGGGGTCCTGGGCCTATGGCTACACCTTC.